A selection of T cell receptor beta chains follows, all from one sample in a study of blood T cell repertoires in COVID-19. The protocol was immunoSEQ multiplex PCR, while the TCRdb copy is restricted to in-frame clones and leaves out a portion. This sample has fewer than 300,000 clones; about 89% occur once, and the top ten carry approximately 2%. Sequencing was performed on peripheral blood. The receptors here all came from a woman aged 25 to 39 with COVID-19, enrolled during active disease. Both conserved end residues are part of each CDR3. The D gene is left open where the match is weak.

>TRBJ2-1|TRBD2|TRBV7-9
CASSLVAGGRNEQFF
TGTGCCAGCAGCTTAGTAGCGGGAGGAAGGAATGAGCAGTTCTTC
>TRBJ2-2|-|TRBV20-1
CSASSPRLLTNTGELFF
TGCAGTGCTAGTAGCCCAAGACTCCTTACTAACACCGGGGAGCTGTTTTTT
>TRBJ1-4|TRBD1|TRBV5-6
CASSFLWDSGEKLFF
TGTGCCAGCAGCTTCCTTTGGGACAGCGGTGAAAAACTGTTTTTT
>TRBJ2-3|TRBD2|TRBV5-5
CASSLGLAASTDTQYF
TGTGCCAGCAGCTTGGGACTAGCGGCTAGCACAGATACGCAGTATTTT
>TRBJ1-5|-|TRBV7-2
CASSYDRNQPQHF
TGTGCCAGCAGCTACGACAGGAATCAGCCCCAGCATTTT
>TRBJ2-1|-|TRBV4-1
CASSQGQGPYNEQFF
TGCGCCAGCAGCCAAGGGCAGGGCCCCTACAATGAGCAGTTCTTC
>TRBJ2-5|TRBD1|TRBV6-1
CASSEAAGTGQETQYF
TGTGCCAGCAGTGAAGCTGCCGGGACAGGACAAGAGACCCAGTACTTC
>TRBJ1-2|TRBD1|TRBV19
CASNRGRDSYGYTF
TGTGCCAGTAACCGGGGTCGGGACAGTTATGGCTACACCTTC
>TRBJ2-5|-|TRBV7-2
CASSLVLSRQETQYF
TGTGCCAGCAGCTTAGTTCTCAGTCGCCAAGAGACCCAGTACTTC
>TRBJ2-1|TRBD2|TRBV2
CASSWTSGSNEQFF
TGTGCCAGCAGCTGGACTAGCGGGAGCAATGAGCAGTTCTTC